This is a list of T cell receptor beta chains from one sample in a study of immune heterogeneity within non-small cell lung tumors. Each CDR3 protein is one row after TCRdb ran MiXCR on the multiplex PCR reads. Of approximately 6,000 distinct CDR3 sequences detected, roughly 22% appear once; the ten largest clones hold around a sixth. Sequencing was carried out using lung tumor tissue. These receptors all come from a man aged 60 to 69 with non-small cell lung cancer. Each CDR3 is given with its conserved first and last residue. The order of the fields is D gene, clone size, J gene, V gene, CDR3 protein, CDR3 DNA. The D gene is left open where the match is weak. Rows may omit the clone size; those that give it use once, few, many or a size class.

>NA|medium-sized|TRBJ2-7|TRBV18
CASAGTLSYEQYF
TGTGCCAGCGCCGGGACACTTTCTTACGAGCAGTACTTC
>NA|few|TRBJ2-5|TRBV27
CASRGYREETQYF
TGTGCCAGCAGGGGATACAGGGAAGAGACCCAGTACTTC
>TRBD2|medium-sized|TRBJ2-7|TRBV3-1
CASSLGGGGDEQYF
TGTGCCAGCAGCCTCGGTGGCGGGGGTGACGAGCAGTACTTC
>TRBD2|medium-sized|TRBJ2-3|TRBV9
CASSGGTSTDTQYF
TGTGCCAGCAGCGGGGGGACTAGTACAGATACGCAGTATTTT
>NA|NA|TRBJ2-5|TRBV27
CASSTARVRQETQYF
TGTGCCAGTAGTACCGCCAGGGTGCGCCAAGAGACCCAGTACTTC
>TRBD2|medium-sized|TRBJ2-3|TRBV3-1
CASSHGGRVTDTQYF
TGTGCCAGCAGCCATGGCGGGAGAGTAACAGATACGCAGTATTTT
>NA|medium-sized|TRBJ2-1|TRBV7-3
CASSLTTDNEQFF
TGTGCCAGCAGCTTGACGACAGACAATGAGCAGTTCTTC
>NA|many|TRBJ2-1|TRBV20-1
CSASYGSFGGTNEQFF
TGCAGTGCTAGCTACGGGAGTTTTGGCGGAACCAATGAGCAGTTCTTC
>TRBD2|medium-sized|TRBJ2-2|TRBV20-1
CSARDNLAGGETGELFF
TGCAGTGCTAGAGATAATCTAGCGGGAGGGGAAACCGGGGAGCTGTTTTTT
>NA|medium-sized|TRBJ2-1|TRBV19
CASSAPGSKNPNEQFF
TGTGCCAGTAGTGCCCCAGGGTCGAAGAACCCCAATGAGCAGTTCTTC
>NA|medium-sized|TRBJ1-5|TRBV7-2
CASSFGGDQPQHF
TGTGCCAGCAGCTTCGGAGGGGACCAGCCCCAGCATTTT
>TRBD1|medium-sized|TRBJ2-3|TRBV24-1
CATSRTGIGTDTQYF
TGTGCCACCAGTCGGACAGGTATAGGCACAGATACGCAGTATTTT
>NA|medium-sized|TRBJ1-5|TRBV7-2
CASSASNQPQHF
TGTGCCAGCAGCGCTAGCAATCAGCCCCAGCATTTT
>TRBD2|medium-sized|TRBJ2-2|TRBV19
CASSIPLAGVIGELFF
TGTGCCAGTAGTATCCCCCTAGCGGGAGTCATCGGGGAGCTGTTTTTT
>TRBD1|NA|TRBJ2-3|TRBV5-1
CARSAGQGETDTQYF
TGCGCCCGCAGCGCGGGCCAGGGGGAAACAGATACGCAGTATTTT
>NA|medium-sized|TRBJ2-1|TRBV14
CASSPKTKLGDHNEQFF
TGTGCCAGCAGCCCCAAGACGAAACTAGGGGACCACAATGAGCAGTTCTTC
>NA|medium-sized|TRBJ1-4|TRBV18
CASSRDRTYEKLFF
TGTGCCAGCTCTCGAGACAGGACTTATGAAAAACTGTTTTTT
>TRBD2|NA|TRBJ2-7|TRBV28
CASSTKVPGLTSGPYDQYF
TGTGCCAGCAGTACAAAGGTTCCAGGGTTAACTAGCGGTCCCTACGACCAGTACTTC
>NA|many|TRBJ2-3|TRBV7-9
CASSLGLVPDTQYF
TGTGCCAGCAGCTTAGGTCTAGTGCCAGATACGCAGTATTTT
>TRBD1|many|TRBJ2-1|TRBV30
CAWRNRGAYNEQFF
TGTGCCTGGAGAAACAGGGGGGCCTACAATGAGCAGTTCTTC
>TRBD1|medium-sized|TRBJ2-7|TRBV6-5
CASSYSYGTGIYEQYF
TGTGCCAGCAGTTACTCTTATGGGACAGGAATCTACGAGCAGTACTTC
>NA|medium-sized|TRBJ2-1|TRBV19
CASSIGQNNEQFF
TGTGCCAGTAGTATAGGACAGAACAATGAGCAGTTCTTC
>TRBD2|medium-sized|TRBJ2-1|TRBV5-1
CASSPRPSGYNEQFF
TGCGCCAGCAGCCCGCGGCCTAGCGGATACAATGAGCAGTTCTTC
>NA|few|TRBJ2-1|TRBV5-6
CASSLDRTAYNEQFF
TGTGCCAGCAGCTTGGACAGGACTGCTTACAATGAGCAGTTCTTC
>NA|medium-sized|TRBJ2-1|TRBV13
CASSPTLTELSYNEQFF
TGTGCCAGCAGCCCAACCTTAACTGAACTCTCCTACAATGAGCAGTTCTTC
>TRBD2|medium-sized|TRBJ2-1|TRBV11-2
CASSLGLANEQFF
TGTGCCAGCAGCCTGGGACTAGCGAATGAGCAGTTCTTC
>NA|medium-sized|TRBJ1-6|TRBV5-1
CASSGEAYNSPLHF
TGCGCCAGCAGTGGGGAAGCCTATAATTCACCCCTCCACTTT
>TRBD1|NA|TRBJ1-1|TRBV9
CASSVSQGQPNTEALF
TGTGCCAGCAGCGTCTCCCAGGGACAGCCGAATACTGAAGCTTTGTTT
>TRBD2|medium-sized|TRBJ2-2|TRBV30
CAWNPRRREVPTGELFF
TGTGCCTGGAACCCCAGGAGGCGGGAGGTCCCCACCGGGGAGCTGTTTTTT
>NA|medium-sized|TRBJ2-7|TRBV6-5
CASSYSTASYEQYF
TGTGCCAGCAGTTACTCGACCGCCTCCTACGAGCAGTACTTC
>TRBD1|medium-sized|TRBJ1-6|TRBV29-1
CSVATGTNSPLHF
TGCAGCGTTGCGACAGGGACTAATTCACCCCTCCACTTT
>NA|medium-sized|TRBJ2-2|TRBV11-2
CASSLTTNTGELFF
TGTGCCAGCAGCTTAACCACTAATACCGGGGAGCTGTTTTTT
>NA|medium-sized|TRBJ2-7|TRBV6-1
CASSELLADSYEQYF
TGTGCCAGCAGTGAATTATTAGCGGACTCCTACGAGCAGTACTTC
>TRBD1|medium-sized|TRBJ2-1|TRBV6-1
CASSELGQGMGEQFF
TGTGCCAGCAGTGAACTGGGACAGGGAATGGGTGAGCAGTTCTTC
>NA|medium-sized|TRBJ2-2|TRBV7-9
CASSSRVGTGELFF
TGTGCCAGCAGCTCCAGGGTTGGCACCGGGGAGCTGTTTTTT
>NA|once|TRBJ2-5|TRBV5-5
CASILERFETQYF
TGTGCCAGCATCTTGGAAAGGTTCGAGACCCAGTACTTC
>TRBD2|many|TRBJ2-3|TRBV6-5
CASSYSLADTDTQYF
TGTGCCAGCAGTTACTCTCTAGCGGACACAGATACGCAGTATTTT
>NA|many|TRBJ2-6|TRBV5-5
CASSLARSGANVLTF
TGTGCCAGCAGCTTGGCTCGCTCTGGGGCCAACGTCCTGACTTTC
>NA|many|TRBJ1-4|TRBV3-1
CASSQEWQGDEKLFF
TGTGCCAGCAGCCAAGAATGGCAGGGAGATGAAAAACTGTTTTTT
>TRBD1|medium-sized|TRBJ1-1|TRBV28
CASRPDRGWATEAFF
TGTGCCAGCAGACCTGACAGGGGCTGGGCCACTGAAGCTTTCTTT
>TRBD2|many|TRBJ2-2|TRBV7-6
CASSLGPWLAGGPGELFF
TGTGCCAGCAGCTTAGGGCCGTGGCTAGCGGGAGGGCCCGGGGAGCTGTTTTTT
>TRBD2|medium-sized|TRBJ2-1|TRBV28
CASSTKEREVLAQFF
TGTGCCAGCAGTACAAAGGAGCGGGAGGTCTTGGCGCAGTTCTTC
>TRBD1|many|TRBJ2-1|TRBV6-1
CASSGTGGYNEQFF
TGTGCCAGCAGTGGGACAGGGGGCTACAATGAGCAGTTCTTC
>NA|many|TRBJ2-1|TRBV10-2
CASTLPPSSEQFF
TGCGCCAGCACCTTACCCCCTAGCAGTGAGCAGTTCTTC
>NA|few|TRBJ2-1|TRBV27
CASSVRRYNEQSF
TGTGCCAGCAGCGTCAGGCGGTACAATGAGCAGTCCTTC
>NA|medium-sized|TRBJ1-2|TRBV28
CASSLSRGFFGYTF
TGTGCCAGCAGTTTGAGCAGGGGATTTTTCGGCTACACCTTC
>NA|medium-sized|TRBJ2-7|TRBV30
CAWSAGTDSSYEQYF
TGTGCCTGGAGTGCCGGGACGGATTCTTCCTACGAGCAGTACTTC
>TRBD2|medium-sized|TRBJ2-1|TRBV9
CASSVAGLAGYNEQFF
TGTGCCAGCAGCGTAGCTGGGCTAGCGGGTTACAATGAGCAGTTCTTC
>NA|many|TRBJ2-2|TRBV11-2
CASRNYRERPGELFF
TGTGCCAGCAGAAATTACAGGGAAAGACCCGGGGAGCTGTTTTTT
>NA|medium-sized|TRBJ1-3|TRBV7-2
CASSIETGFAGNTIYF
TGTGCCAGCAGCATTGAAACAGGGTTCGCTGGAAACACCATATATTTT
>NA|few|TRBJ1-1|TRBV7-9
CASSVGLTRTEAFF
TGTGCCAGCAGCGTCGGGTTGACGAGGACTGAAGCTTTCTTT
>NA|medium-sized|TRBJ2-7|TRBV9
CASSSGGYEQYF
TGTGCCAGCAGCTCCGGGGGCTACGAGCAGTACTTC
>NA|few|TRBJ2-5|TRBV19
CASRAQGQETQYF
TGTGCCAGTAGGGCACAGGGACAAGAGACCCAGTACTTC
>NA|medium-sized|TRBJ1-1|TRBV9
CASSVVHGGTHTEAFF
TGTGCCAGCAGCGTAGTCCATGGGGGGACACACACTGAAGCTTTCTTT
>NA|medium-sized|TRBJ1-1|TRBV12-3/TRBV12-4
CASSFFRGTEAFF
TGTGCCAGCAGTTTTTTCAGGGGTACTGAAGCTTTCTTT
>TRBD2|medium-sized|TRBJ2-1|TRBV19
CASSPGLASGDEQFF
TGTGCCAGTAGCCCGGGACTAGCGTCCGGCGATGAGCAGTTCTTC
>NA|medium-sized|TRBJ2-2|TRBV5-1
CASSSQLTGELFF
TGCGCCAGCAGCTCCCAACTCACCGGGGAGCTGTTTTTT